A selection of T cell receptor beta chains follows, all from one sample in a study of T cell responses to AZD1222 COVID-19 vaccine. The data were produced by immunoSEQ multiplex PCR, yet TCRdb's version contains in-frame clones alone and is incomplete. The data show about 140,000 clones, under 95% seen once. Sequenced here: peripheral blood, sampled 28 days after the second dose of the MenACWY control vaccine. These receptor sequences come from an adult who received the MenACWY meningococcal vaccine as a control. Each CDR3 is given with its conserved first and last residue. D genes are given only for firm matches. Clone size is not always given. Where it is, it says once, few, many or a class for expanded clones.

d_call	j_call	v_call	clone_size	cdr3_nt	cdr3_aa
-	TRBJ1-1	TRBV27	-	TGTGCCAGCAGTTTATTGGGGGCGGCTGAAGCTTTCTTT	CASSLLGAAEAFF
-	TRBJ1-2	TRBV28	-	TGTGCCAGCAGTGACCCGGACTATGGCTACACCTTC	CASSDPDYGYTF
TRBD1	TRBJ2-5	TRBV5-1	-	TGCGCCAGCAGGATGACAGGGCAAGAGACCCAGTACTTC	CASRMTGQETQYF
-	TRBJ1-6	TRBV7-2	once	TGTGCCAGCAGCTTACGCTCCGATTCACCCCTCCACTTT	CASSLRSDSPLHF
-	TRBJ2-2	TRBV27	-	TGTGCCAGCAGTTTATTGTCCCAGGGACGCCCCCTCCTAATCGGGGAGCTGTTTTTT	CASSLLSQGRPLLIGELFF
-	TRBJ1-5	TRBV7-9	-	TGTGCCAGCAGCTTAGGGACGTCCGGGGCCAATCAGCCCCAGCATTTT	CASSLGTSGANQPQHF
-	TRBJ1-3	TRBV5-1	once	TGCGCCAGCAGCCCGGACAGTGGAAACACCATATATTTT	CASSPDSGNTIYF
-	TRBJ2-7	TRBV28	-	TGTGCCAGCAGTTTATCAGGGGCAGCGCGCTACGAGCAGTACTTC	CASSLSGAARYEQYF
-	TRBJ2-2	TRBV19	-	TGTGCCAGTAGTTCCCGTGCTTTTGGGGCCGGGGAGCTGTTTTTT	CASSSRAFGAGELFF
-	TRBJ1-2	TRBV6-5	-	TGTGCCAGCAGTTACCCTGGAGGTGGCTACACCTTC	CASSYPGGGYTF
-	TRBJ2-1	TRBV7-2	-	TGTGCCAGCAGCTTAAGGGTAAGCGAGCAGTTCTTC	CASSLRVSEQFF
-	TRBJ1-5	TRBV19	-	TGTGCCAGTAGTATTCGGTCTCAGCCCCAGCATTTT	CASSIRSQPQHF
-	TRBJ2-1	TRBV14	-	TGTGCCAGCAGCCGGTACAATGAGCAGTTCTTC	CASSRYNEQFF
-	TRBJ1-2	TRBV9	-	TGTGCCAGCAGCCCGAGACGGGGAAGGGGGGCATGCTATGGCTACACCTTC	CASSPRRGRGACYGYTF
TRBD1	TRBJ1-1	TRBV14	-	TGTGCCAGCAGCCAAGCTCTACCGGGACAGGGGGCGCGGGCTTTCTTT	CASSQALPGQGARAFF
TRBD1	TRBJ1-1	TRBV2	once	TGTGCCAGCACCGGGACAGGGGCTAACACTGAAGCTTTCTTT	CASTGTGANTEAFF
-	TRBJ1-1	TRBV7-8	few	TGTGCCAGCAGCTTAGAAGGGGCAGGGAACACTGAAGCTTTCTTT	CASSLEGAGNTEAFF
-	TRBJ2-2	TRBV7-2	-	TGTGCCAGCAGCTTAATGAGAAACACCGGGGAGCTGTTTTTT	CASSLMRNTGELFF
TRBD2	TRBJ2-4	TRBV6-2/TRBV6-3	-	TGTGCCAGCAGTACGGGACTAGCGGGAGGAGCGGACATTCAGTACTTC	CASSTGLAGGADIQYF
-	TRBJ1-2	TRBV12-5	-	TGTGCTAGTGGTTTGGTACTTGGGGTCCCCCGCTATGGCTACACCTTC	CASGLVLGVPRYGYTF
TRBD2	TRBJ2-1	TRBV6-2/TRBV6-3	-	TGTGCCAGCAGTTACTCGAGACTAGCGGGAGGCGGTGAGCAGTTCTTC	CASSYSRLAGGGEQFF
TRBD1	TRBJ2-5	TRBV24-1	-	TGTGCCACCAGTGATTCCAGGGGGCTGGAGACCCAGTACTTC	CATSDSRGLETQYF
-	TRBJ2-7	TRBV11-2	-	TGTGCCAGCAGCTTATATGAACAGGTCGAGCAGTACTTC	CASSLYEQVEQYF
-	TRBJ1-6	TRBV3-1/TRBV3-2	-	TGTGCCAGCAGCCAAGGGGTCGAGGCACAGAGAAATTCACCCCTCCACTTT	CASSQGVEAQRNSPLHF
TRBD2	TRBJ2-5	TRBV6-2/TRBV6-3	-	TGTGCCAGCAGCCTAGCGGGAGTCGGGGAGACCCAGTACTTC	CASSLAGVGETQYF
TRBD1	TRBJ2-5	TRBV28	-	TGTGCCAGCAGTCCGGGGGACAGGGAAGAGACCCAGTACTTC	CASSPGDREETQYF
-	TRBJ2-3	TRBV7-3	-	TGTGCCAGCAGCTTAACCCAAAGGGATACGCAGTATTTT	CASSLTQRDTQYF
-	TRBJ2-1	TRBV7-2	-	TGTGCCAGCAGCGTCGGTAACTCCTACAATGAGCAGTTCTTC	CASSVGNSYNEQFF
-	TRBJ1-4	TRBV21-1	-	TGTGCCAGCAGCACCGCCGGTGGGGCGGCCGCTTCCGAAAAACTGTTTTTT	CASSTAGGAAASEKLFF
-	TRBJ2-3	TRBV7-9	-	TGTGCCAGCAGCTTAGACCAGGGTCGCACAGATACGCAGTATTTT	CASSLDQGRTDTQYF